This T cell receptor beta chain was sequenced in a study of metastatic and nonmetastatic thyroid tumors. This clone was picked up many times. MiXCR re-clonotyped the PCR reads for TCRdb. The sample records more than 20,000 clones, roughly 12% being singletons. No treatment had been given to any patient before thyroid surgery. The CDR3 extends over 20 amino acids. V was trimmed by 3 bases and J by 1 base, leaving 26 bases between them. This TCR came from a female donor with papillary thyroid cancer or a benign thyroid nodule (not recorded which). Some clones in this sample may be carry-over from other donors' samples. Specimen: blood. The chain joins TRBV12-3 or TRBV12-4 to TRBJ2-3, with TRBD1 as a possible D gene (5 bases). CDR3 region: CASSFVDRIRLRWGTDTQYF. As DNA, the CDR3 is TGTGCCAGCAGTTTTGTAGACAGAATAAGACTCCGATGGGGCACAGATACGCAGTATTTT.